These 7 T cell receptor beta chains originate from one sample sequenced in a study of identical twins' blood T cells. From the 5' RACE reads, TCRdb called clonotypes with MiXCR, one entry per CDR3 protein. The sample consists of 350,000 to 400,000 distinct CDR3 sequences, 28% of them appearing once. Input material: PBMCs. The receptors come from a woman aged 18-50 years in good health.

The chain carries TRBV6-2 or TRBV6-3 and TRBJ2-1, with D perhaps matching TRBD1 (5 bases). This CDR3 has 15 amino acids. Trimming cost V 4 bases and J 8 bases, with 18 bases left between them. Germline CDR1 and CDR2: MNHEY and SVGEGT. The CDR3: CASSSISKGNYEQFF. The CDR3 bases are TGTGCCAGCAGTTCAATATCCAAGGGGAATTATGAGCAGTTCTTC.

The V call is TRBV5-1, the J call TRBJ1-2; TRBD1 matches at 9 bases. Germline assignment: CDR1 SGHRS and CDR2 YFSETQ. The CDR3 covers 14 residues. After removal of 1 base from V and 7 bases from J, the junction contained 5 bases not matched to a gene. The chain's CDR3 is CASSLWTGESGYTF. DNA for the CDR3: TGCGCCAGCAGCTTGTGGACAGGGGAAAGTGGCTACACCTTC.

This clonotype was seen many times. The V gene is TRBV20-1, the J gene TRBJ1-2, with D maybe TRBD1 (5 bases). This CDR3 is 11 amino acids long. V lost 6 bases and J 5 bases, leaving 10 bases between the germline ends. Germline CDR1 DFQATT, CDR2 SNEGSKA (reference sequence). CDR3 nucleotides: TGCAGTGCGCCAGACAGTTATGGCTACACCTTC. It specifies CSAPDSYGYTF.

This chain connects TRBV3-1 to TRBJ1-1; no clear D. V dropped 5 bases and J dropped 3 bases, with 10 bases sitting between them. The CDR3 totals 13 residues. Germline V CDR1 and CDR2: LGHDT, YNNKEL (reference sequence). CDR3 nucleotides: TGTGCCAGCAGCTCTGCGCGGGACACTGAAGCTTTCTTT. Encoded protein: CASSSARDTEAFF.

This sequence joins TRBV19 and TRBJ2-2; the match to TRBD2 covers 8 bases. CDR1 is LNHDA, CDR2 SQIVND, per germline (reference sequence). The trim removed 5 bases at V and 6 bases at J, leaving 11 bases unmatched. CDR3 length: 16 amino acids. The CDR3 DNA follows: TGTGCCAGTAGTTTTTTGACGGGACTAGTCCCCGGGGAGCTGTTTTTT. Translated, it gives CASSFLTGLVPGELFF.

This clonotype was seen many times. The gene calls are TRBV5-1 and TRBJ2-7, with unresolved D. The CDR3 consists of 11 residues. Germline lookup yields CDR1 SGHRS and CDR2 YFSETQ. V lost 3 bases and J 3 bases, leaving 4 bases between the germline ends. CDR3 in amino acids: CASSSDYEQYF. DNA for the CDR3: TGCGCCAGCAGCTCCGACTACGAGCAGTACTTC.

The chain combines TRBV12-3 or TRBV12-4 with TRBJ2-7; tentatively, D is TRBD1 or TRBD2 (5 bases each). Deletions cut 9 bases from V and 3 bases from J, with 21 bases between. There are 15 residues in the CDR3. The CDR3 bases are TGTGCCAGTAAGAGGGGTAGTACAGAATTCTACGAGCAGTACTTC. Translated, it gives CASKRGSTEFYEQYF.